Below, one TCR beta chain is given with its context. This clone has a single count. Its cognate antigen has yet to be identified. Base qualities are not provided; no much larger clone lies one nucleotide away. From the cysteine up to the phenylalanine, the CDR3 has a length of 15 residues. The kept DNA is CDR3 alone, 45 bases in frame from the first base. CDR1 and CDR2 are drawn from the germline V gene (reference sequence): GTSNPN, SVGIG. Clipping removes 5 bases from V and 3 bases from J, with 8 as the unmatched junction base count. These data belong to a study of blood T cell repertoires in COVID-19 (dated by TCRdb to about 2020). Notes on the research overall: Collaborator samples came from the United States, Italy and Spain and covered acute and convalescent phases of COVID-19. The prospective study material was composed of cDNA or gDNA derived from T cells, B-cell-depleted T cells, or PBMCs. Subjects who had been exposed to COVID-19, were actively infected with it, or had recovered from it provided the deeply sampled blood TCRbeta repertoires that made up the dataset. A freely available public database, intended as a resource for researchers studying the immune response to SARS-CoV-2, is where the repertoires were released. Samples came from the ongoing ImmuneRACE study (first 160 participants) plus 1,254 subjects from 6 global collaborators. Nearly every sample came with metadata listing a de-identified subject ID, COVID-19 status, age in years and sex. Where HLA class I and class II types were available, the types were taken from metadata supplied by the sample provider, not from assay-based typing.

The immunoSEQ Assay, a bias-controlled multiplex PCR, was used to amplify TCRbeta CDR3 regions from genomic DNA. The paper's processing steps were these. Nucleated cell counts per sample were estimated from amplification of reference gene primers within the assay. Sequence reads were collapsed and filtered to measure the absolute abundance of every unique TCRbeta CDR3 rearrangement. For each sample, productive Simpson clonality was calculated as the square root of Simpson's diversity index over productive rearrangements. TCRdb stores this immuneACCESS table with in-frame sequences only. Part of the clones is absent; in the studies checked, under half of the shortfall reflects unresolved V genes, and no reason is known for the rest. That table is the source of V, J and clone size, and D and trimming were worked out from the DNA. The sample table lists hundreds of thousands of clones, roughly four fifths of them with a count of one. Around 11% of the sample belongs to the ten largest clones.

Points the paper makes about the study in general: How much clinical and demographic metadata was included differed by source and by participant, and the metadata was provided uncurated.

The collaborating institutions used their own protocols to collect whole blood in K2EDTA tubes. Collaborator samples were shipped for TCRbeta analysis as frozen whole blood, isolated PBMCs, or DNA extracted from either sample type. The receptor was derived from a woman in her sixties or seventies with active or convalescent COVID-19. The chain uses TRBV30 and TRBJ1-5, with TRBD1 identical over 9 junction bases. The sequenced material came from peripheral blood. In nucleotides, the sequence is TGTGCCTGGGGAAAGACAGGGGGATTCAATCAGCCCCAGCATTTT. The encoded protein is CAWGKTGGFNQPQHF.